Listed here are 30 T cell receptor beta chains from one sample, sequenced in a study of shared clonotypes between healthy human individuals. This table comes from immunoSEQ multiplex PCR, and its TCRdb copy is limited to in-frame clones, with some not included. The sample consists of approximately 2,300,000 clones, 85% to 95% of them appearing once. Input material: naive CD4+ T cells from PBMCs. Stated subset: CD45RA+ positively selected. All receptors derive from a man younger than 35 in good health. Some clones in this sample may be carry-over from other donors' samples.

V is TRBV5-1 and J is TRBJ2-7; 8 bases agree with TRBD2. CDR3 size: 16 residues. With 3 bases clipped from V and 7 bases from J, the junction kept 15 bases outside the gene matches. Germline V gene data show CDR1 as SGHRS and CDR2 as YFSETQ. The DNA for the CDR3 is TGCGCCAGCAGCTCGATAGACGGTAAGGGCGGGAGGGAGCAGTACTTC. This sequence encodes CASSSIDGKGGREQYF.

The rearrangement uses TRBV5-1 and TRBJ2-5; 12 nucleotides agree with TRBD1. The CDR3 is 16 residues long. V was pared by 4 bases and J by 5 bases, with 9 bases of the junction left unmatched. Germline V CDR1 and CDR2: SGHRS, YFSETQ. Here the CDR3 reads CASSRDRGRSVETQYF. The CDR3 DNA reads TGCGCCAGCAGCCGGGACAGGGGGCGCAGTGTGGAGACCCAGTACTTC. Variable domain in full (rest from reference TRBV5-1 and TRBJ2-5): KAGVTQTPRYLIKTRGQQVTLSCSPISGHRSVSWYQQTPGQGLQFLFEYFSETQRNKGNFPGRFSGRQFSNSRSEMNVSTLELGDSALYLCASSRDRGRSVETQYFGPGTRLLVL.

V and J are TRBV2 and TRBJ2-1, with 14 bases lining up with TRBD2. V shed 7 bases and J 4 bases; nucleotides not matched to a gene: 6. The germline V gene has CDR1 SNHLY and CDR2 FYNNEI. This CDR3 region has 16 residues. CDR3: CASISRLAGGYNEQFF. In nucleotides, the CDR3 is TGTGCCAGCATTTCCCGACTAGCGGGAGGGTACAATGAGCAGTTCTTC.

The rearrangement joins TRBV11-2 to TRBJ1-4, with unresolved D. This CDR3 has 17 amino acids. The ends were cut back, 5 bases at V and 5 bases at J, with 21 bases in the middle. Germline loops: CDR1 SGHAT, CDR2 FQNNGV. CDR3 in DNA: TGTGCCAGCAGCCTACCCATCTCCGGAGTGGACAATGAAAAACTGTTTTTT. This codes for CASSLPISGVDNEKLFF.

The J gene is TRBJ2-7, the V gene TRBV6-5; 9 nucleotides agree with TRBD1. The germline CDR1 and CDR2 sequences are MNHEY and SVGAGI. CDR3 length equals 14 residues. V shed 2 bases and J 2 bases; nucleotides not matched to a gene: 1. CDR3 protein: CASSYRDRAYEQYF. CDR3 DNA: TGTGCCAGCAGTTACCGGGACAGGGCCTACGAGCAGTACTTC.

This clone was picked up one time. This same CDR3 is encoded by further DNA sequences in the sample. V gene TRBV9 combines with J gene TRBJ1-2; 7 positions agree with TRBD1. The CDR3 covers 13 residues. The V and J ends lost 2 bases and 4 bases, in that order; junction bases with no gene match: 2. Germline values: CDR1 SGDLS, CDR2 YYNGEE. The CDR3 sequence: CASSVTGTYGYTF. Written as DNA, the CDR3 is TGTGCCAGCAGCGTGACAGGGACCTATGGCTACACCTTC.

The chain links TRBV4-2 to TRBJ2-3; TRBD2 aligns across 14 bases. With V trimmed by 4 bases and J by 0 bases, 21 bases remained unmatched. Germline CDR1 reads LGHNA; CDR2 reads YNFKEQ. The CDR3 consists of 23 residues. CDR3 in DNA: TGTGCCAGCAGCCGCCTATTCGCGTCGGGACTAGCGGGAGAAGCTACTAGCACAGATACGCAGTATTTT. Protein sequence: CASSRLFASGLAGEATSTDTQYF.

The J gene is TRBJ1-5, the V gene TRBV28, with 8 bases identical to TRBD1. The CDR3 is made up of 16 amino acids. The V and J ends lost 3 bases and 6 bases, in that order; junction bases with no gene match: 10. CDR1 is MDHEN, CDR2 SYDVKM, per germline. CDR3 loop: CASSFFRQGAGQPQHF. In DNA form, the CDR3 reads TGTGCCAGCAGTTTCTTTCGGCAGGGGGCGGGTCAGCCCCAGCATTTT.

For this clone: Other DNA sequences within the sample encode an identical CDR3. The chain recombines TRBV27 with TRBJ1-2; D may be TRBD1 (6 bases). The CDR3 is made up of 13 amino acids. V shed 6 bases and J shed 3 bases, with 11 bases lying between them. Germline assignment: CDR1 MNHEY and CDR2 SMNVEV (reference sequence). This chain's CDR3 is CASSPQGDYGYTF. The CDR3 DNA is TGTGCCAGCAGCCCACAGGGAGACTATGGCTACACCTTC.

The chain is built from TRBV5-4 and TRBJ1-3, with D maybe TRBD1 (6 bases). Germline V lookup: CDR1 SGHNT, CDR2 YYREEE (reference sequence). Trimming removed 5 bases at V and 3 bases at J, with 15 bases between. The CDR3 loop spans 15 amino acids. CDR3 in DNA: TGTGCCAGCAGTAAGGGGGGAAGGGGTGGAAACACCATATATTTT. This sequence encodes CASSKGGRGGNTIYF.

The CDR3 region has the DNA TGCGCCAGCAGCTTACCTGGACTAGCGGGAGGGCCTTTCACCTACAATGAGCAGTTCTTC. Translation gives CASSLPGLAGGPFTYNEQFF. This chain joins TRBV5-1 and TRBJ2-1, with TRBD2 matching over 15 bases. The CDR3 is made up of 20 amino acids. V dropped 2 bases and J dropped 2; count of bases not matched to a gene: 11. Germline lookup yields CDR1 SGHRS and CDR2 YFSETQ.

Only one count was recorded for this clone. The chain couples TRBV11-3 to TRBJ2-2; TRBD1 aligns across 11 bases. The CDR3 is 16 amino acids. The V segment lost 5 bases and the J segment 6 bases; nucleotides outside the gene matches: 8. Germline V gene data show CDR1 as SGHNT and CDR2 as YENEEA. This chain's CDR3 is CASSPRTGGGSGELFF. CDR3 bases: TGTGCCAGCAGCCCCAGGACAGGGGGCGGGTCCGGGGAGCTGTTTTTT.

V gene TRBV11-2 combines with J gene TRBJ2-5, with D tentatively TRBD1 (5 bases). Trimming cost V 5 bases and J 9 bases, with 22 bases left between them. This CDR3 comprises 15 residues. The germline V gene has CDR1 SGHAT and CDR2 FQNNGV. The CDR3 DNA follows: TGTGCCAGCAGCCCACTTTCAGGACAACGCATGGCCCAGTACTTC. Protein product: CASSPLSGQRMAQYF.

Remarks on this clone: Just one base apart from a much larger clone, this may be a read error. The sample has other DNA sequences that encode this CDR3 too. The chain combines TRBV6-5 with TRBJ1-5; unclear D gene. The germline V and J ends were trimmed by 4 bases and 0 bases, with 4 bases remaining between them. Germline V CDR1 and CDR2: MNHEY, SVGAGI. The CDR3 loop spans 13 amino acids. The chain's CDR3 is CASSLDSNQPQHF. The CDR3 DNA sequence: TGTGCCAGCAGTTTGGATAGCAATCAGCCCCAGCATTTT.

The J gene is TRBJ1-3, the V gene TRBV29-1, with 7 bases that match TRBD1. In germline, CDR1 is SQVTM, CDR2 ANQGSEA. V lost 4 bases, J lost 3 bases, and 3 bases stayed unmatched. There are 13 residues in the CDR3. The CDR3 DNA reads as TGCAGCGTTGTCGGACAGGTTGGAAACACCATATATTTT. Its translation: CSVVGQVGNTIYF.

This sequence joins TRBV7-7 and TRBJ2-1; tentative D call: TRBD2 (7 bases). CDR1 and CDR2 from the germline V gene are SSHAT and FNYEAQ (reference sequence). Trimming removed 3 bases at V and 8 bases at J, with 14 bases between. CDR3 size: 14 residues. CDR3 amino acids: CASSLGGPWDEQFF. Here the CDR3 DNA reads TGTGCCAGCAGCTTGGGGGGGCCTTGGGATGAGCAGTTCTTC.

This chain links TRBV19 with TRBJ1-2, with 7 bases aligning to TRBD1. Germline CDR1 reads LNHDA; CDR2 reads SQIVND (reference sequence). Trimming took 10 bases from V and 4 from J; bases not matched to a gene: 9. This CDR3 contains 13 residues. The CDR3 here is CATTRQGGYGYTF. The CDR3 DNA reads TGTGCCACCACCAGACAGGGAGGCTATGGCTACACCTTC.

V is TRBV30 and J is TRBJ2-7; 12 bases agree with TRBD2. The CDR3 has 15 amino acids. Germline V gives CDR1 GTSNPN, CDR2 SVGIG (reference sequence). Trimming took 3 bases from V and 3 from J; bases not matched to a gene: 6. The CDR3 is CAWSAGLAGNYEQYF. The CDR3 DNA sequence: TGTGCCTGGAGCGCCGGACTAGCGGGAAACTACGAGCAGTACTTC.

This chain joins TRBV7-8 and TRBJ1-2; perhaps TRBD1 as D (5 bases). CDR3 length: 15 residues. V was clipped by 5 bases and J by 3 bases, with 16 bases between them. Germline CDR1 reads SGHVS; CDR2 reads FQNEAQ. This CDR3 is CASSPAVRGDYGYTF. CDR3 nucleotide sequence: TGTGCCAGCAGCCCAGCTGTGAGGGGCGACTATGGCTACACCTTC.

The chain carries TRBV29-1 and TRBJ1-2; D is undetermined. The CDR3 is made up of 13 amino acids. The V end was cut by 0 bases, the J end by 5 bases, with 10 bases between. Germline CDR1 reads SQVTM; CDR2 reads ANQGSEA. The CDR3 sequence is CSVEDPSAYGYTF. The CDR3 DNA sequence: TGCAGCGTTGAAGATCCCAGCGCTTATGGCTACACCTTC.

The gene calls are TRBV9 and TRBJ2-2, with D unresolved. Germline V gene lookup returns CDR1 SGDLS and CDR2 YYNGEE. The CDR3 has 14 residues. Trimming removed 4 bases from V and 4 bases from J, with 11 bases in between. CDR3 sequence reads: CASSPTAGTGELFF. For the CDR3, the DNA is TGTGCCAGCAGCCCCACCGCCGGCACCGGGGAGCTGTTTTTT.

About this clone: Other DNA sequences in the same sample also yield this CDR3. V gene TRBV4-3 combines with J gene TRBJ2-3; 10 nucleotides line up with TRBD2. CDR1 is LGHNA and CDR2 is YSLEER in the germline V gene. Losses at the gene ends were 3 bases for V and 3 bases for J; bases not matched to a gene: 6. The length of the CDR3 is 16 residues. The chain's CDR3 is CASSQAASGRTDTQYF. As DNA, the CDR3 is TGCGCCAGCAGCCAGGCCGCTAGCGGGAGAACAGATACGCAGTATTTT.

Remarks on this clone: This CDR3 is also generated by other DNA sequences in the sample. The chain uses TRBV28 and TRBJ1-4, with D possibly TRBD1 on 6 matching bases. The germline V gene has CDR1 MDHEN and CDR2 SYDVKM. This CDR3 contains 14 residues. Trimming left V 3 bases short and J 3 bases short, with 8 bases between. The CDR3 reads CASSFSGANEKLFF. CDR3 nucleotides: TGTGCCAGCAGTTTTTCAGGGGCTAATGAAAAACTGTTTTTT.

This clone is a singleton in its sample. The chain recombines TRBV2 with TRBJ1-1, with 7 bases aligning to TRBD1. The germline V gene has CDR1 SNHLY and CDR2 FYNNEI. The CDR3 covers 13 residues. The V segment lost 4 bases and the J segment 5 bases; nucleotides outside the gene matches: 4. As DNA, the CDR3 is TGTGCCAGCAGTGGCGAGACAGGGACTGAAGCTTTCTTT. The encoded protein is CASSGETGTEAFF.

This chain joins TRBV6-5 and TRBJ1-1; maybe TRBD1 (5 bases). The ends were cut back, 6 bases at V and 12 bases at J, with 14 bases in the middle. The CDR3 is 11 amino acids. Germline CDR1 is MNHEY and CDR2 is SVGAGI. CDR3 sequence (DNA): TGTGCCAGCAGCCTCCGGGACCACTCTTTCTTT. The encoded protein is CASSLRDHSFF.

V and J are TRBV4-1 and TRBJ2-3, with D perhaps TRBD2 (5 bases). The V gene lost 1 base and the J gene lost 0 bases, with 14 bases spanning the gap. Per the germline V gene, CDR1 is MGHRA and CDR2 is YSYEKL. The CDR3 totals 17 residues. In DNA, the CDR3 is TGCGCCAGCAGCCAAGTGGGCAGCGGCACGAGCACAGATACGCAGTATTTT. Translating it yields CASSQVGSGTSTDTQYF.

A note on this clone: In the same sample, other DNA sequences code for this CDR3. The chain uses TRBV7-3 and TRBJ2-2; 9 nucleotides match TRBD1. Germline values: CDR1 SGHTA, CDR2 FQGTGA. The CDR3 totals 16 residues. Trimming cost V 5 bases and J 1 base; bases outside gene matches: 5. The CDR3: CASSLLDRGNTGELFF. CDR3 coding DNA: TGTGCCAGCAGCCTACTGGACAGGGGGAACACCGGGGAGCTGTTTTTT.

V gene TRBV29-1 combines with J gene TRBJ2-3; no definite D call. CDR3 length: 15 amino acids. Trimming pared 7 bases from V and 0 bases from J, leaving 17 bases between. Germline assignment: CDR1 SQVTM and CDR2 ANQGSEA. In DNA, the CDR3 is TGCAGCGCGACGGGCGGCGGAACAAGCACAGATACGCAGTATTTT. Translated, it gives CSATGGGTSTDTQYF.

The chain links TRBV11-2 to TRBJ2-3, with 10 bases matching TRBD1. The junction had 8 bases not matched to a gene; V was cut back by 4 bases and J by 1 base. The CDR3 consists of 17 residues. Germline loops: CDR1 SGHAT, CDR2 FQNNGV. The CDR3 protein is CASSSTPGTGGTDTQYF. The CDR3 DNA reads as TGTGCCAGCAGCTCAACCCCCGGGACAGGGGGCACAGATACGCAGTATTTT.

The V call is TRBV28, the J call TRBJ2-5, with TRBD2 matching 12 bases. The V gene end was trimmed by 4 bases and the J gene end by 3 bases; junction bases not matched to a gene: 6. The CDR3 is made up of 16 amino acids. Germline values: CDR1 MDHEN, CDR2 SYDVKM. The CDR3 nucleotides are TGTGCCAGCAGTTGGCTAGCGGGAGGGGTGGAAGAGACCCAGTACTTC. Translated: CASSWLAGGVEETQYF. Complete variable domain (other parts from reference TRBV28 and TRBJ2-5): DVKVTQSSRYLVKRTGEKVFLECVQDMDHENMFWYRQDPGLGLRLIYFSYDVKMKEKGDIPEGYSVSREKKERFSLILESASTNQTSMYLCASSWLAGGVEETQYFGPGTRLLVL.